This T cell receptor (beta chain) came from a study of T cell responses to AZD1222 COVID-19 vaccine. Germline V gene sequence: CDR1 SGHDT, CDR2 YYEEEE. Trimming took off 0 bases at V and 2 bases at J, with 5 bases between the two ends. The CDR3 is made up of 13 amino acids. Note on this clone: As yet, its antigen is unknown.

Findings and limits, study-wide: Sampling that yielded the repertoires occurred only after the peak T cell response. Donor demographics were predominantly white British with a female majority; clonal diversity may be underestimated.

Using immunoSEQ multiplex PCR, the repertoire was profiled, and TCRdb retains in-frame clones only, with some absent. The sample holds some 130,000 clones, approximately 85% seen once. This material consisted of peripheral blood, taken 28 days after the second dose of the MenACWY control vaccine. The chain is built from TRBV5-6 and TRBJ1-1; D unresolved. The sequence was obtained from an adult who received the MenACWY meningococcal vaccine as a control. CDR3 residues: CASSLAVNTEAFF. In DNA, the CDR3 is TGTGCCAGCAGCTTGGCCGTTAACACTGAAGCTTTCTTT. Based on the CDR3 plus reference TRBV5-6 and TRBJ1-1, the full variable domain is DAGVTQSPTHLIKTRGQQVTLRCSPKSGHDTVSWYQQALGQGPQFIFQYYEEEERQRGNFPDRFSGHQFPNYSSELNVNALLLGDSALYLCASSLAVNTEAFFGQGTRLTVV.